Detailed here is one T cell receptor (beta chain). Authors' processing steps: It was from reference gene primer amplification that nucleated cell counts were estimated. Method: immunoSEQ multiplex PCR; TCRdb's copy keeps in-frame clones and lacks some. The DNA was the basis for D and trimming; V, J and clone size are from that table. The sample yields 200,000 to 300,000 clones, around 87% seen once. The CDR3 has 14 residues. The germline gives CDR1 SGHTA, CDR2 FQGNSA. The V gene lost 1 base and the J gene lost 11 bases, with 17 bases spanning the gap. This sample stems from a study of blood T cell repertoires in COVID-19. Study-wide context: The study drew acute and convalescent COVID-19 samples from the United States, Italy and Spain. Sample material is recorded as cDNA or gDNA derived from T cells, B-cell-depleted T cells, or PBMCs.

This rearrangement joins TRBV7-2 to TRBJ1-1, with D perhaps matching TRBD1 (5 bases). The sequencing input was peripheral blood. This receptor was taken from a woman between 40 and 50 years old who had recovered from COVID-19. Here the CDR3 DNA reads TGTGCCAGCAGCTTAGTAGTAGGACAAGTTGGGGCTTTCTTT. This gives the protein CASSLVVGQVGAFF.